These T cell receptor beta chains were read from a single sample in a study of control samples from healthy donors and cancer patients. The assay was immunoSEQ multiplex PCR, and TCRdb's table has in-frame clones only and misses some. The data show some 190,000 clones, and the top ten clones hold approximately 2.2%. Sequencing input: blood. The receptors here all came from a woman under 40 in good health. The CDR3 runs from the conserved cysteine through the conserved F or W. Each record gives: J gene, V gene, D gene, CDR3 DNA, CDR3 protein. D genes are given only for firm matches.

TRBJ1-2 TRBV13 - TGTGCCAGCAGCTCCCCCGCGGAAACCTATGGCTACACCTTC CASSSPAETYGYTF
TRBJ2-3 TRBV24-1 - TGTGCCACCAGTGCTCGCTCGCGATCACAAGATACGCAGTATTTT CATSARSRSQDTQYF
TRBJ1-6 TRBV11-2 - TGTGCCAGCAGCTTAGTTAATTCACCCCTCCACTTT CASSLVNSPLHF
TRBJ2-7 TRBV19 - TGTGCCAGTAGTATCTATTTGGGAGAATACGAGCAGTACTTC CASSIYLGEYEQYF
TRBJ2-7 TRBV5-1 TRBD1 TGCGCCAGCAGCCTGGTTACCGGGACAGGGGGCGACGAGCAGTACTTC CASSLVTGTGGDEQYF
TRBJ1-3 TRBV5-1 TRBD1 TGCGCCAGCAGCTCCCGGACAGGCCGTGGAAACACCATATATTTT CASSSRTGRGNTIYF
TRBJ2-1 TRBV28 - TGTGCCAGCTCAAATATTGCGGGGACTGAGCACAATGAGCAGTTCTTC CASSNIAGTEHNEQFF
TRBJ2-5 TRBV3-1/TRBV3-2 - TGTGCCAGCAGCCAACAAACAGGGTTCCAAGAGACCCAGTACTTC CASSQQTGFQETQYF
TRBJ1-1 TRBV19 - TGTGCCAGTTCTTTTGGGGTAACTGAAGCTTTCTTT CASSFGVTEAFF
TRBJ1-5 TRBV30 - TGTGCCTGGAGTGGAGGTAGAGGGCAGCCCCAGCATTTT CAWSGGRGQPQHF
TRBJ2-3 TRBV9 - TGTGCCAGCAGCGTAGGGGCGGGGGCCGGCACAGATACGCAGTATTTT CASSVGAGAGTDTQYF
TRBJ1-1 TRBV30 TRBD1 TGTGCCTGGACGTTCCTACAGGGGGCCGCATTGGCTTTCTTT CAWTFLQGAALAFF
TRBJ2-5 TRBV7-6 TRBD1 TGTGCCAGCAGCCGTCCCCCACAGGGGTTGCAAGAGACCCAGTACTTC CASSRPPQGLQETQYF
TRBJ2-1 TRBV7-9 - TGTTCCTCGGGGGCGACCTACAATGAGCAGTTCTTC CSSGATYNEQFF
TRBJ1-3 TRBV18 TRBD1 TGTGCCAGCTCACCATCAACCTCCGGGACAGGGGGTGGAAACACCATATATTTT CASSPSTSGTGGGNTIYF
TRBJ1-6 TRBV6-5 - TGTGCCAGCAGGGGGGTCTTACAGCTACCCCTCCACTTT CASRGVLQLPLHF